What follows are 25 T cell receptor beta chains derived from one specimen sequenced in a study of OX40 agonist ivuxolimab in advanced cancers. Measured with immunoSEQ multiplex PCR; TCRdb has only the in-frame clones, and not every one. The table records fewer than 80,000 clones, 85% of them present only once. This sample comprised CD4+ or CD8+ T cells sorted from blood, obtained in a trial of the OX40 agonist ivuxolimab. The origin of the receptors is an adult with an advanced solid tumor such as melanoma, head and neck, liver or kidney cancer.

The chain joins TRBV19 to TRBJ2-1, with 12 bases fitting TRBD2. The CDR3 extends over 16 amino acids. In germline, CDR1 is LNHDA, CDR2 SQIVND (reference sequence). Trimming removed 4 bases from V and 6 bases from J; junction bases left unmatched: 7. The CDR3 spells CASSNLAGGPVNEQFF. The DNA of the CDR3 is TGTGCCAGTAGTAATCTAGCGGGAGGGCCGGTCAATGAGCAGTTCTTC.

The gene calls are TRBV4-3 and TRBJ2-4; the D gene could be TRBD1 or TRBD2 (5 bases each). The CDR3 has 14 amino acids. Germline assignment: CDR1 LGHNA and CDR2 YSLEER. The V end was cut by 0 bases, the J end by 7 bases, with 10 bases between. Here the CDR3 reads CASSQDAGTNIQYF. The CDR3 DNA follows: TGCGCCAGCAGCCAAGATGCAGGGACGAACATTCAGTACTTC.

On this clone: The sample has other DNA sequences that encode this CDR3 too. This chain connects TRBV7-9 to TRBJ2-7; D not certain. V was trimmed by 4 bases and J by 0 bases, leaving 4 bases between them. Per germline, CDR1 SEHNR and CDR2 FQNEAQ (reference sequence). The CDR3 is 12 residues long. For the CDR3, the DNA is TGTGCCAGCAGCTGGGACTCCTACGAGCAGTACTTC. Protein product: CASSWDSYEQYF.

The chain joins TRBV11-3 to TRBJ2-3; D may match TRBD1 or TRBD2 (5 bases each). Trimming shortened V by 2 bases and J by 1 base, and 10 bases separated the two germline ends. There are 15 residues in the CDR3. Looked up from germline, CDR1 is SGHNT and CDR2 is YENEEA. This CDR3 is CASSLRRGGTDTQYF. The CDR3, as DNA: TGTGCCAGCAGCTTAAGAAGGGGAGGCACAGATACGCAGTATTTT.

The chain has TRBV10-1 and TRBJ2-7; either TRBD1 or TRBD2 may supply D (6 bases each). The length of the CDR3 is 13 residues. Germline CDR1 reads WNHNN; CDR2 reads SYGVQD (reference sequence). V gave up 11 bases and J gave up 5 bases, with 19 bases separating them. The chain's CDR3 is CAGGTKWTDEQYF. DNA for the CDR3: TGCGCCGGAGGGACAAAGTGGACCGACGAGCAGTACTTC.

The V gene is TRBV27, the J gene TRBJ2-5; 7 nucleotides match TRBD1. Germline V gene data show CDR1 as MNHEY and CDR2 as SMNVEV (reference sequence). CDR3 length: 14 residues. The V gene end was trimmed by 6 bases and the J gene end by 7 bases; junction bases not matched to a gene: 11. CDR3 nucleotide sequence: TGTGCCAGCAGAGCGGACAGGCCCTCAGGGACCCAGTACTTC. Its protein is CASRADRPSGTQYF.

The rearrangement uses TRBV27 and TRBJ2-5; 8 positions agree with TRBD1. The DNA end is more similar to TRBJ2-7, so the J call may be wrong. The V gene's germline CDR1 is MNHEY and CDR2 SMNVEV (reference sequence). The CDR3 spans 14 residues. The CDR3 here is CASSRTGFRAEQYF. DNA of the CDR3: TGTGCCAGCAGTCGGACAGGGTTCAGGGCCGAGCAGTACTTC.

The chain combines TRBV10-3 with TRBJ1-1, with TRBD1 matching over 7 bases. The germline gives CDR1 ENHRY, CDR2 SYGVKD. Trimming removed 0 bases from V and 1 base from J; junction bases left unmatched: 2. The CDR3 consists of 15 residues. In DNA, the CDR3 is TGTGCCATCAGTGAGTCAAAGGGGGCGAACACTGAAGCTTTCTTT. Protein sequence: CAISESKGANTEAFF.

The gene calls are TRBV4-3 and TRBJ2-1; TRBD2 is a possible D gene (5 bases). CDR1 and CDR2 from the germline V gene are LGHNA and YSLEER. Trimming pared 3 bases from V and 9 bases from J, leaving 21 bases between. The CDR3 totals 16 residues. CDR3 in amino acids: CASSHGTLLDISEQFF. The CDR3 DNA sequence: TGCGCCAGCAGCCACGGAACCCTACTAGATATTAGTGAGCAGTTCTTC.

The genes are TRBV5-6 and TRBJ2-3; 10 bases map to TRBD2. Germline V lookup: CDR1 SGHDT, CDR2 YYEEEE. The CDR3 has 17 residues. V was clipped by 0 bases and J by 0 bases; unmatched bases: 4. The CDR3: CASSLELAGPSTDTQYF. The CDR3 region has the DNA TGTGCCAGCAGCTTGGAACTAGCGGGGCCAAGCACAGATACGCAGTATTTT.

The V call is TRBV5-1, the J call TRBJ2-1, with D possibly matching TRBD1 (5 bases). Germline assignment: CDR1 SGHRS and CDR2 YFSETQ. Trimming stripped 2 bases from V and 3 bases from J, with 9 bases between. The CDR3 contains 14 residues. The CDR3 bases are TGCGCCAGCAGCTTAGGGGATCGCTACAATGAGCAGTTCTTC. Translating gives CASSLGDRYNEQFF. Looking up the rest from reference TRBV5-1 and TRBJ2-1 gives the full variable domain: KAGVTQTPRYLIKTRGQQVTLSCSPISGHRSVSWYQQTPGQGLQFLFEYFSETQRNKGNFPGRFSGRQFSNSRSEMNVSTLELGDSALYLCASSLGDRYNEQFFGPGTRLTVL.

CDR3 DNA: TGTGCCAGCAGCTTGGCTCGGGGGGGTGAGCAGTTCTTC. Translation: CASSLARGGEQFF. This chain joins TRBV5-6 and TRBJ2-1; TRBD2 matches 8 bases. The CDR3 has 13 residues. Germline-derived CDR1 and CDR2 are SGHDT and YYEEEE. V trimming: 0 bases; J trimming: 9 bases; junction bases outside the gene matches: 2.

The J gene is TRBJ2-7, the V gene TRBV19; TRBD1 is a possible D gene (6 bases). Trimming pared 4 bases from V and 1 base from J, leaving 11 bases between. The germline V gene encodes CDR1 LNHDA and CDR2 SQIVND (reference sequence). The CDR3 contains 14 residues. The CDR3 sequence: CASSSVQGSYEQYF. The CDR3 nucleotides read TGTGCCAGTAGTAGCGTACAGGGATCCTACGAGCAGTACTTC.

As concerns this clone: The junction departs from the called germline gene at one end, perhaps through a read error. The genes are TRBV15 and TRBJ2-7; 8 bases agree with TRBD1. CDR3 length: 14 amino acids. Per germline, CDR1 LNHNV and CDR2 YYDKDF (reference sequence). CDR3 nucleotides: TGTGCCACTAGCAGGGGGCGCAGTCCCTACGAGCAGTACTTC. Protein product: CATSRGRSPYEQYF.

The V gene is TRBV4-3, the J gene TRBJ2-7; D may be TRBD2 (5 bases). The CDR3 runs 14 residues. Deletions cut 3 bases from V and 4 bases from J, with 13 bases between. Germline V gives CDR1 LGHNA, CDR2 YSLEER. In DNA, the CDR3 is TGCGCCAGCAGCCAGTCCCAGCGGAGATACGAGCAGTACTTC. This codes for CASSQSQRRYEQYF.

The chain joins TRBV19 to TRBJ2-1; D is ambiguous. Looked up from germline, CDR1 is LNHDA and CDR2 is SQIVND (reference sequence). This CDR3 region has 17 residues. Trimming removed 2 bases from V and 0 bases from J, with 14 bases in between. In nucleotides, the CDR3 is TGTGCCAGTAGTATAAGGGTAGGCTCACGCTCCTACAATGAGCAGTTCTTC. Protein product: CASSIRVGSRSYNEQFF.

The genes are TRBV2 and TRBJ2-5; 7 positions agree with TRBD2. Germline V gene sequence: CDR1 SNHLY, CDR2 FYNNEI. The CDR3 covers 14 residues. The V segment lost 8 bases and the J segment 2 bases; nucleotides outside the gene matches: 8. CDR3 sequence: CASGLGGIQETQYF. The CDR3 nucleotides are TGTGCCAGCGGCCTGGGAGGGATTCAAGAGACCCAGTACTTC.

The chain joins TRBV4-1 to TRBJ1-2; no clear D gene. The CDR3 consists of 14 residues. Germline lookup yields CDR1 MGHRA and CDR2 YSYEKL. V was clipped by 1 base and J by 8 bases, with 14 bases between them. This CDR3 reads CASSQATQARGYTF. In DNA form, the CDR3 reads TGCGCCAGCAGCCAAGCCACTCAGGCCCGGGGCTACACCTTC.

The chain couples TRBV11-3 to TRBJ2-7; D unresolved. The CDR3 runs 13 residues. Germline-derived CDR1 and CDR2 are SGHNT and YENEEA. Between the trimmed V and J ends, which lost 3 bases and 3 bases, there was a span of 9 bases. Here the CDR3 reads CASSFKTLYEQYF. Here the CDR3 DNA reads TGTGCCAGCAGCTTCAAGACACTCTACGAGCAGTACTTC.

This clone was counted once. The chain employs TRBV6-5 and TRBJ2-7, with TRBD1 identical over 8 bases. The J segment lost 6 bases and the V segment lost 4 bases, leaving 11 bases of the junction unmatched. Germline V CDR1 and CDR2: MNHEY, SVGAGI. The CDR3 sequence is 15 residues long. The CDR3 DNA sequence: TGTGCCAGCAGTTTTGCGGGGACAGGTACGGGCGAGCAGTACTTC. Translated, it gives CASSFAGTGTGEQYF.

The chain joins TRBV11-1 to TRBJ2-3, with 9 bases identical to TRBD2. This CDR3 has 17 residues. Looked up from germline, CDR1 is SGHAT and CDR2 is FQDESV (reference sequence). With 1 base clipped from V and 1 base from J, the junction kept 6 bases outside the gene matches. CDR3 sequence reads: CASSLGGRALGTDTQYF. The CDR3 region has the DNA TGTGCCAGCAGCTTAGGCGGGAGGGCCTTAGGCACAGATACGCAGTATTTT.

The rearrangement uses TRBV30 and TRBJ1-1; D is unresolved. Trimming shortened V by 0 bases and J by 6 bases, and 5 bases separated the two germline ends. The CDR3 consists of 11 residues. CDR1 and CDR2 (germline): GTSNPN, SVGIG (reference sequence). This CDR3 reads CAWSVGPEAFF. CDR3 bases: TGTGCCTGGAGTGTGGGTCCTGAAGCTTTCTTT.

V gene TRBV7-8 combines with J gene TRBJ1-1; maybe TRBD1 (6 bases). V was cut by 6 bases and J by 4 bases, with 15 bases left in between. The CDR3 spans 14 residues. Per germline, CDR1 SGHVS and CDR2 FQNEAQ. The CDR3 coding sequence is TGTGCCAGCAGATCAGGGGCGGAGGGCACTGAAGCTTTCTTT. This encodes CASRSGAEGTEAFF.

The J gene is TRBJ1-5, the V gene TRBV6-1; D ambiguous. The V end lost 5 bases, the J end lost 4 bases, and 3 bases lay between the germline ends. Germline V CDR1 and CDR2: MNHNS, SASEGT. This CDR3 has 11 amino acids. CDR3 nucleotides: TGTGCCAGCAGTACTAATCAGCCCCAGCATTTT. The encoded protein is CASSTNQPQHF.

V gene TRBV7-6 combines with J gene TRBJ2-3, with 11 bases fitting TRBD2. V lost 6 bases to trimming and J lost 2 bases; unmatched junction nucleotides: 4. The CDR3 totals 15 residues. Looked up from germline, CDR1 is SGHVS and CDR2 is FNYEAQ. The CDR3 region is CASSSLAGDTDTQYF. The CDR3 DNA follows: TGTGCCAGCAGTTCACTAGCGGGGGACACAGATACGCAGTATTTT.